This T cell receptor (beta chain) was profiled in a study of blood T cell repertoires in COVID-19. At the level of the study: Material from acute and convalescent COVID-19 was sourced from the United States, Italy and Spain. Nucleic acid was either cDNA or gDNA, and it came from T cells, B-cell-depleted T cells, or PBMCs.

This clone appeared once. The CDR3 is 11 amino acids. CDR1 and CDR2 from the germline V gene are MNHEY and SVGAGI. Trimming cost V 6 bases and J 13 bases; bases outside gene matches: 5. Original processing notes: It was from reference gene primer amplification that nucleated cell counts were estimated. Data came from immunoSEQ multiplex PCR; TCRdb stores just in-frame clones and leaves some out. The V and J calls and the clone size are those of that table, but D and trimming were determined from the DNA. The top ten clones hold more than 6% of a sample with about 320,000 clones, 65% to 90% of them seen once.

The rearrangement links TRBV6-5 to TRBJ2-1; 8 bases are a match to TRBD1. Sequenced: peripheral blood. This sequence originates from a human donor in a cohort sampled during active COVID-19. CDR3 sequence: CASSPGTGQFF. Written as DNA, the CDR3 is TGTGCCAGCAGCCCCGGGACAGGCCAGTTCTTC.